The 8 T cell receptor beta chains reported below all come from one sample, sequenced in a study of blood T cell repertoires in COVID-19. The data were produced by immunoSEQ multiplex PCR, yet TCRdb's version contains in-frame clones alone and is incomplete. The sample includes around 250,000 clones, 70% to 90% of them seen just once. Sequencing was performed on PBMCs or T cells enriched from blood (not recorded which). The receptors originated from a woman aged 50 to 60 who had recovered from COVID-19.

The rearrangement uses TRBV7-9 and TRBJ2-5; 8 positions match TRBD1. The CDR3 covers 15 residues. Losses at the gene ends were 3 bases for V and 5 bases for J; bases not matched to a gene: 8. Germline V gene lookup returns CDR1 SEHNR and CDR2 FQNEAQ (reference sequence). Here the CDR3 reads CASSFDLRGRETQYF. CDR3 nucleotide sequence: TGTGCCAGCAGCTTCGACCTCAGGGGGCGTGAGACCCAGTACTTC.

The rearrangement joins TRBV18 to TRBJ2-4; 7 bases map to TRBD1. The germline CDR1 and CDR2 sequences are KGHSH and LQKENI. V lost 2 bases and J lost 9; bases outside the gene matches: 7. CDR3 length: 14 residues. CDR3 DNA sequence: TGTGCCAGCTCACCAGGAGGACAGGCCGCCATTCAGTACTTC. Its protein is CASSPGGQAAIQYF.

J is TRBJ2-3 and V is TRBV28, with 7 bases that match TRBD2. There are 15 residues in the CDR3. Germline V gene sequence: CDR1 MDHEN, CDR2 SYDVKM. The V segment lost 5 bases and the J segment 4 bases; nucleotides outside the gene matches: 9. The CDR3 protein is CASSPLNREADTQYF. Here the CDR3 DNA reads TGTGCCAGCAGTCCCCTCAACCGGGAGGCAGATACGCAGTATTTT.

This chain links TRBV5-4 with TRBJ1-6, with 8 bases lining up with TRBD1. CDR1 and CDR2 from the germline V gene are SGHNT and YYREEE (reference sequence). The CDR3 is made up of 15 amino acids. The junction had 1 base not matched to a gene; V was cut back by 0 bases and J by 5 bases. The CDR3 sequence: CASSLAGGDNSPLHF. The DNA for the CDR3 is TGTGCCAGCAGCTTGGCAGGGGGCGATAATTCACCCCTCCACTTT.

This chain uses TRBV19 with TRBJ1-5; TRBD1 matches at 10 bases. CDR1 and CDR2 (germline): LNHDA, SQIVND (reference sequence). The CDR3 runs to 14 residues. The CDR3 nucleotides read TGTGCGACAGACAGGGGGCTGAGCAATCAGCCCCAGCATTTT. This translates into CATDRGLSNQPQHF.

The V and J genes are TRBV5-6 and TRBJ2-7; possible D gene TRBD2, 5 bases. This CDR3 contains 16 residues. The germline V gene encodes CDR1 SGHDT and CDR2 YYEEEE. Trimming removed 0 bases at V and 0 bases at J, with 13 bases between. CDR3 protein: CASSLGSRTFSYEQYF. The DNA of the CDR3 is TGTGCCAGCAGCTTGGGTTCGCGGACTTTCTCCTACGAGCAGTACTTC.

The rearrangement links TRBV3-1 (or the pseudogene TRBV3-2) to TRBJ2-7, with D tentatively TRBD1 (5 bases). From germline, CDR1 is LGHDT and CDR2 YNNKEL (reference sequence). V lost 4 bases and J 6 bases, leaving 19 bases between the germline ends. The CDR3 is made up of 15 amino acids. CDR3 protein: CASSPSTAFSPEQYF. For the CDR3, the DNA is TGTGCCAGCAGCCCGTCGACAGCCTTTTCACCCGAGCAGTACTTC.

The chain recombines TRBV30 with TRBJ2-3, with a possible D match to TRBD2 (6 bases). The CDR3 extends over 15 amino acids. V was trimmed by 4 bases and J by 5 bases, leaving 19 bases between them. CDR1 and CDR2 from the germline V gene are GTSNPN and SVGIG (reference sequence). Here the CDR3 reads CAWTPHGSDLDTQYF. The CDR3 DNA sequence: TGTGCCTGGACCCCGCACGGGAGTGATCTAGATACGCAGTATTTT.